The 25 T cell receptor beta chains in this list originate from one sample, sequenced in a study of cytomegalovirus exposure and HLA in healthy donors. The PCR contained 60 Vbeta and 13 Jbeta primers. The table came from immunoSEQ multiplex PCR; TCRdb's copy has only in-frame clones and leaves some out. The table shows over 150,000 clones, with around 80% occurring only once. Sequencing was done on a sample of PBMCs. These receptors came from a man between 35 and 55 years old in good health and CMV-seronegative.

Worth noting for this clone: An end of the junction does not agree with germline; a read error may underlie this. The V call is TRBV27, the J call TRBJ1-3, with D uncertain. CDR1 and CDR2 from the germline V gene are MNHEY and SMNVEV (reference sequence). The CDR3 runs 14 residues. The DNA for the CDR3 is TGTGCCAGCAGTTTATCAGGACGGGGAACCACCATATATTTT. Its translation: CASSLSGRGTTIYF.

The rearrangement links TRBV29-1 to TRBJ2-1; the D gene is possibly TRBD2 (5 bases). This CDR3 region has 16 residues. Germline assignment: CDR1 SQVTM and CDR2 ANQGSEA. Trimming took off 1 base at V and 4 bases at J, with 17 bases between the two ends. CDR3 amino acids: CSVEAYPGEFYNEQFF. Here the CDR3 DNA reads TGCAGCGTTGAAGCTTATCCCGGGGAGTTTTACAATGAGCAGTTCTTC.

V and J are TRBV5-1 and TRBJ1-1; possible D gene TRBD1, 6 bases. The CDR3 has 15 residues. Germline values: CDR1 SGHRS, CDR2 YFSETQ. The V and J ends lost 5 bases and 1 base respectively, with 15 bases between them. The CDR3 region is CASRLSGQPNTEAFF. The CDR3 bases are TGCGCCAGCAGACTTAGTGGACAGCCGAACACTGAAGCTTTCTTT. The full variable domain, rest sourced from reference TRBV5-1 and TRBJ1-1, is KAGVTQTPRYLIKTRGQQVTLSCSPISGHRSVSWYQQTPGQGLQFLFEYFSETQRNKGNFPGRFSGRQFSNSRSEMNVSTLELGDSALYLCASRLSGQPNTEAFFGQGTRLTVV.

This chain joins TRBV18 and TRBJ2-7, with TRBD2 identical over 14 bases. The CDR3 extends over 15 amino acids. From germline, CDR1 is KGHSH and CDR2 LQKENI. Trimming removed 6 bases from V and 4 bases from J; junction bases left unmatched: 5. CDR3 region: CASSPRLAGGYEQYF. CDR3 bases: TGTGCCAGCTCTCCCAGACTAGCGGGAGGGTACGAGCAGTACTTC. Variable domain in full (rest from reference TRBV18 and TRBJ2-7): NAGVMQNPRHLVRRRGQEARLRCSPMKGHSHVYWYRQLPEEGLKFMVYLQKENIIDESGMPKERFSAEFPKEGPSILRIQQVVRGDSAAYFCASSPRLAGGYEQYFGPGTRLTVT.

The rearrangement links TRBV28 to TRBJ2-7; 8 bases line up with TRBD2. J gave up 7 bases and V 3 bases, and 11 bases lay outside the gene matches. This CDR3 is 15 amino acids long. Germline CDR1 and CDR2: MDHEN and SYDVKM. The DNA for the CDR3 is TGTGCCAGCAGTTTGGCCAGCGGGAGTAAGGGGGAGCAGTACTTC. Its translation is CASSLASGSKGEQYF.

This chain uses TRBV6-1 with TRBJ1-5; D ambiguous. Germline assignment: CDR1 MNHNS and CDR2 SASEGT. CDR3 length: 15 residues. V dropped 2 bases and J dropped 1 base, with 9 bases sitting between them. The CDR3 DNA follows: TGTGCCAGCAGTGAAATAAGAGGGAGCAATCAGCCCCAGCATTTT. Protein: CASSEIRGSNQPQHF.

This rearrangement joins TRBV6-1 to TRBJ2-5, with TRBD1 as a possible D gene (5 bases). CDR1 is MNHNS, CDR2 SASEGT, per germline. V shed 6 bases and J shed 1 base, with 12 bases lying between them. The CDR3 sequence is 14 residues long. The CDR3 reads CASSHQGSQETQYF. CDR3 nucleotide sequence: TGTGCCAGCAGCCACCAGGGTTCCCAAGAGACCCAGTACTTC.

The chain carries TRBV19 and TRBJ2-5; 10 nucleotides align to TRBD2. Per germline, CDR1 LNHDA and CDR2 SQIVND (reference sequence). With V trimmed by 3 bases and J by 2 bases, 3 bases remained unmatched. CDR3 length: 15 amino acids. CDR3 protein: CASSMTTSGQETQYF. The CDR3, as DNA: TGTGCCAGTAGTATGACGACTAGCGGGCAAGAGACCCAGTACTTC.

The chain employs TRBV18 and TRBJ1-4, with TRBD1 matching over 7 bases. The ends lost 3 bases at V and 3 bases at J; junction bases unmatched: 1. Germline CDR1 reads KGHSH; CDR2 reads LQKENI. The CDR3 is 14 amino acids. In nucleotides, the CDR3 is TGTGCCAGCTCACCGGGACAGCCTAATGAAAAACTGTTTTTT. This sequence encodes CASSPGQPNEKLFF.

The genes are TRBV5-4 and TRBJ2-5; 8 bases are a match to TRBD1. J gave up 5 bases and V 4 bases, and 7 bases lay outside the gene matches. Per germline, CDR1 SGHNT and CDR2 YYREEE (reference sequence). The CDR3 loop spans 14 amino acids. The CDR3 DNA reads as TGTGCCAGCAGCAAAGACAGGGGCCGGGAGACCCAGTACTTC. Translated, it gives CASSKDRGRETQYF.

The chain is built from TRBV19 and TRBJ1-5, with a possible D match to TRBD1 (6 bases). Germline V gene sequence: CDR1 LNHDA, CDR2 SQIVND (reference sequence). The CDR3 spans 16 residues. V lost 2 bases to trimming and J lost 0 bases, with 11 bases between them. CDR3 loop: CASSISRGFSNQPQHF. CDR3 sequence (DNA): TGTGCCAGTAGTATAAGCAGGGGTTTTAGCAATCAGCCCCAGCATTTT.

V gene TRBV13 combines with J gene TRBJ2-2, with 8 nucleotides matching TRBD2. The CDR3 sequence is 14 residues long. CDR1 is PRHDT, CDR2 FYEKMQ, per germline (reference sequence). The V gene end was trimmed by 5 bases and the J gene end by 5 bases; junction bases not matched to a gene: 4. The CDR3 is CASSTGLATGELFF. CDR3 in DNA: TGTGCCAGCAGCACCGGACTAGCAACCGGGGAGCTGTTTTTT.

CDR3 bases: TGCGCCAGCAGTAACGGCGGAGCCACAGATACGCAGTATTTT. Protein sequence: CASSNGGATDTQYF. The chain carries TRBV5-1 and TRBJ2-3; D unclear. The V end lost 5 bases, the J end lost 2 bases, and 12 bases lay between the germline ends. CDR3 length equals 14 residues. Germline V gene sequence: CDR1 SGHRS, CDR2 YFSETQ.

The chain has TRBV5-1 and TRBJ1-1, with TRBD1 identical over 8 bases. From germline, CDR1 is SGHRS and CDR2 YFSETQ. V gave up 4 bases and J gave up 1 base; unmatched junction bases: 18. CDR3 length: 19 amino acids. The CDR3 here is CASSPIPGPTGAPNTEAFF. The DNA for the CDR3 is TGCGCCAGCAGCCCTATCCCGGGCCCGACAGGGGCACCGAACACTGAAGCTTTCTTT.

This clone appeared a few times. In the same sample, other DNA sequences code for this CDR3. The CDR3 is CASSLSGTGELFF. DNA for the CDR3: TGTGCCAGCAGCCTATCGGGCACCGGGGAGCTGTTTTTT. The genes are TRBV7-9 and TRBJ2-2, with D uncertain. The CDR3 runs to 13 residues. V was pared by 5 bases and J by 4 bases, with 8 bases between. CDR1 is SEHNR, CDR2 FQNEAQ, per germline (reference sequence).

This clone is a singleton in its sample. The CDR3 region has the DNA TGTGCCAGTAGTATCGGACTAGATAGAGATACGCAGTATTTT. The encoded protein is CASSIGLDRDTQYF. The chain links TRBV19 to TRBJ2-3; TRBD2 agrees at 7 bases. Germline CDR1 and CDR2: LNHDA and SQIVND (reference sequence). The V and J ends lost 3 bases and 5 bases, in that order; junction bases with no gene match: 5. The CDR3 is 14 residues long.

This rearrangement joins TRBV2 to TRBJ2-2; perhaps TRBD2 as D (7 bases). The CDR3 contains 18 residues. The germline V and J ends were trimmed by 5 bases and 3 bases, with 22 bases remaining between them. Looked up from germline, CDR1 is SNHLY and CDR2 is FYNNEI. The CDR3 spells CASSRDPGREGDTGELFF. CDR3 nucleotides: TGTGCCAGCAGTCGGGACCCGGGGAGGGAGGGGGACACCGGGGAGCTGTTTTTT.

This clone was detected only once. The chain has TRBV19 and TRBJ2-5; D ambiguous. The CDR3 is made up of 13 amino acids. Germline loops: CDR1 LNHDA, CDR2 SQIVND (reference sequence). Trimming removed 5 bases at V and 4 bases at J, with 11 bases between. CDR3 nucleotide sequence: TGTGCCAGTAGTTTGAGGTTTGGAGAGACCCAGTACTTC. It encodes CASSLRFGETQYF.

This chain joins TRBV10-3 and TRBJ2-1; 11 nucleotides align to TRBD2. This CDR3 has 15 residues. The V gene end was trimmed by 2 bases and the J gene end by 10 bases; junction bases not matched to a gene: 7. The germline gives CDR1 ENHRY, CDR2 SYGVKD. CDR3 sequence (DNA): TGTGCCATCAGTGAGGTAGCGGGAGGGCCCGGAGAGCAGTTCTTC. This codes for CAISEVAGGPGEQFF.

CDR3 coding DNA: TGTGCCAGCAGCAACGTGCGGAGGGAGACCCAGTACTTC. Protein: CASSNVRRETQYF. This chain connects TRBV21-1 to TRBJ2-5; TRBD2, as called in the table, went unchecked against the DNA. TRBV21-1 is described as a pseudogene. This CDR3 is 13 amino acids long.

This sequence joins TRBV6-1 and TRBJ2-5, with 7 bases matching TRBD1. V trimming: 3 bases; J trimming: 5 bases; junction bases outside the gene matches: 6. The CDR3 has 14 residues. The germline V gene encodes CDR1 MNHNS and CDR2 SASEGT. CDR3 region: CASSDRGWGETQYF. DNA for the CDR3: TGTGCCAGCAGTGACAGGGGGTGGGGGGAGACCCAGTACTTC.

The chain recombines TRBV9 with TRBJ2-5; maybe TRBD1 (5 bases). Trimming cost V 4 bases and J 1 base, with 17 bases left between them. Germline CDR1 SGDLS, CDR2 YYNGEE. This CDR3 is 16 amino acids long. CDR3 nucleotide sequence: TGTGCCAGCAGCACCCCTTTGGCAGGGCTCCAAGAGACCCAGTACTTC. It translates to CASSTPLAGLQETQYF.

The chain is built from TRBV7-2 and TRBJ1-1, with D possibly being TRBD1 (5 bases). The CDR3 has 15 amino acids. Germline assignment: CDR1 SGHTA and CDR2 FQGNSA. V was clipped by 1 base and J by 1 base, with 10 bases between them. CDR3 bases: TGTGCCAGCAGCTTAGTATCAGGGCCGAACACTGAAGCTTTCTTT. Translation gives CASSLVSGPNTEAFF.

This chain connects TRBV28 to TRBJ2-1; 9 bases fit TRBD1. Germline V gene sequence: CDR1 MDHEN, CDR2 SYDVKM. V lost 6 bases and J lost 8; bases outside the gene matches: 11. This CDR3 comprises 15 residues. The chain's CDR3 is CASSRTGGLRDEQFF. CDR3 bases: TGTGCCAGCAGCCGCACAGGGGGCCTTCGAGATGAGCAGTTCTTC.

The chain recombines TRBV7-8 with TRBJ2-6; 8 bases fit TRBD1. Germline lookup yields CDR1 SGHVS and CDR2 FQNEAQ. CDR3 length equals 18 residues. V lost 2 bases, J lost 0 bases, and 6 bases stayed unmatched. The CDR3 bases are TGTGCCAGCAGCTTAAGGACAGGGATAAGCTCTGGGGCCAACGTCCTGACTTTC. It yields the protein CASSLRTGISSGANVLTF.